One and the same sample provided the 24 T cell receptor beta chains below, sequenced in a study of T cell responses to AZD1222 COVID-19 vaccine (dated by TCRdb to 2020 to 2022). What the time point label conveys for this sample: baseline before first vaccination. Library preparation used the immunoSEQ multiplex PCR assay. The table was pulled from immuneACCESS by TCRdb, which kept in-frame rearrangements only. Such tables lose some clones; where checked, under half of the loss comes from unresolved V genes, and the rest has no known cause. The sample table contains some 100,000 clones; only one count was recorded for around nine tenths of them. The biggest ten clones account for roughly 12% of the sample. Source: peripheral blood, taken on day 0 of AZD1222 vaccination. The receptor source for this set is an adult in good health.

The gene calls are TRBV14 and TRBJ1-1, with no clear D. Germline V gene data show CDR1 as SGHDN and CDR2 as FVKESK. The CDR3 loop spans 14 amino acids. Deletions cut 4 bases from V and 4 bases from J, with 13 bases between. The CDR3 loop is CASSPAGTGTEAFF. CDR3 DNA: TGTGCCAGCAGCCCAGCAGGTACCGGCACTGAAGCTTTCTTT. Variable domain in full (rest from reference TRBV14 and TRBJ1-1): EAGVTQFPSHSVIEKGQTVTLRCDPISGHDNLYWYRRVMGKEIKFLLHFVKESKQDESGMPNNRFLAERTGGTYSTLKVQPAELEDSGVYFCASSPAGTGTEAFFGQGTRLTVV.

The chain is built from TRBV18 and TRBJ2-3; D remains unclear. Germline-derived CDR1 and CDR2 are KGHSH and LQKENI. The CDR3 is 14 residues long. Trimming removed 0 bases at V and 3 bases at J, with 7 bases between. CDR3 nucleotides: TGTGCCAGCTCACCACCGTCCAGAACAGATACGCAGTATTTT. Amino acids: CASSPPSRTDTQYF.

V and J are TRBV14 and TRBJ1-3; a weak D match, TRBD1 (5 bases). The CDR3 extends over 16 amino acids. CDR1 is SGHDN and CDR2 is FVKESK in the germline V gene. The V and J ends lost 1 base and 0 bases respectively, with 10 bases between them. The CDR3 loop is CASSQVLGDSGNTIYF. The CDR3 bases are TGTGCCAGCAGCCAAGTTCTAGGGGACTCTGGAAACACCATATATTTT.

The chain is built from TRBV4-3 and TRBJ1-4, with D hard to call. The germline CDR1 and CDR2 sequences are LGHNA and YSLEER. The germline V and J ends were trimmed by 2 bases and 0 bases, with 10 bases remaining between them. This CDR3 comprises 16 residues. CDR3 amino acids: CASSQLGRATNEKLFF. The CDR3 bases are TGCGCCAGCAGCCAATTGGGCCGAGCAACTAATGAAAAACTGTTTTTT.

The V and J genes are TRBV29-1 and TRBJ1-2, with no clear D. Germline V gene sequence: CDR1 SQVTM, CDR2 ANQGSEA. This CDR3 is built from 12 residues. Between the trimmed V and J ends, which lost 2 bases and 0 bases, there was a span of 4 bases. Written as DNA, the CDR3 is TGCAGCGTTGAATACGCTAACTATGGCTACACCTTC. Encoded protein: CSVEYANYGYTF.

This sequence joins TRBV5-1 and TRBJ2-7; no definite D call. Germline V gene data show CDR1 as SGHRS and CDR2 as YFSETQ. There are 15 residues in the CDR3. V was clipped by 0 bases and J by 2 bases, with 12 bases between them. The CDR3 spells CASSLGDQGPYEQYF. As DNA, the CDR3 is TGCGCCAGCAGCTTGGGCGACCAAGGGCCCTACGAGCAGTACTTC.

The V call is TRBV10-3, the J call TRBJ2-1; 14 nucleotides match TRBD2. The V gene's germline CDR1 is ENHRY and CDR2 SYGVKD. The CDR3 length is 16 residues. V was clipped by 2 bases and J by 7 bases; unmatched bases: 4. In DNA form, the CDR3 reads TGTGCCATCAGTGAGGGGACTAGCGGGAGTTTAAATGAGCAGTTCTTC. The encoded protein is CAISEGTSGSLNEQFF.

The gene calls are TRBV28 and TRBJ2-3, with 10 bases identical to TRBD2. The CDR3 is 16 amino acids. With V trimmed by 7 bases and J by 6 bases, 13 bases remained unmatched. The germline V gene encodes CDR1 MDHEN and CDR2 SYDVKM. The CDR3 DNA reads as TGTGCCAGCACCTGGACTAGCGGCGCCCCTAGGGATACGCAGTATTTT. Translating it yields CASTWTSGAPRDTQYF.

The V gene is TRBV19, the J gene TRBJ2-7; D unclear. In germline, CDR1 is LNHDA, CDR2 SQIVND (reference sequence). The V and J ends lost 5 bases and 1 base respectively, with 18 bases between them. CDR3 length equals 16 residues. CDR3 in amino acids: CASSYAGQDGSYEQYF. CDR3 nucleotide sequence: TGTGCCAGTAGTTACGCTGGTCAGGACGGGTCCTACGAGCAGTACTTC.

J is TRBJ1-1 and V is TRBV28, with unresolved D. CDR3 length equals 14 residues. CDR1 and CDR2 from the germline V gene are MDHEN and SYDVKM. Trimming pared 1 base from V and 4 bases from J, leaving 10 bases between. CDR3 residues: CASSLLGMRTEAFF. Here the CDR3 DNA reads TGTGCCAGCAGTTTATTGGGGATGCGCACTGAAGCTTTCTTT.

The chain recombines TRBV14 with TRBJ2-1, with D perhaps TRBD2 (6 bases). V was trimmed by 1 base and J by 9 bases, leaving 16 bases between them. Germline-derived CDR1 and CDR2 are SGHDN and FVKESK. The CDR3 loop spans 15 amino acids. This chain's CDR3 is CASSQGAGLPREQFF. DNA for the CDR3: TGTGCCAGCAGCCAAGGTGCGGGGTTACCCCGTGAGCAGTTCTTC.

J is TRBJ1-6 and V is TRBV2; 8 bases map to TRBD1. The CDR3 is 16 amino acids. V dropped 6 bases and J dropped 4; count of bases not matched to a gene: 8. Germline loops: CDR1 SNHLY, CDR2 FYNNEI. This chain's CDR3 is CASRAGDRGYNSPLHF. Here the CDR3 DNA reads TGTGCCAGCAGAGCGGGCGACAGGGGATATAATTCACCCCTCCACTTT.

The chain carries TRBV7-3 and TRBJ1-2; no clear D. The germline CDR1 and CDR2 sequences are SGHTA and FQGTGA. This CDR3 is 13 amino acids long. V was clipped by 2 bases and J by 8 bases, with 12 bases between them. The CDR3 DNA reads TGTGCCAGCAGCTTATTTGTATCGAACGGCTACACCTTC. Residues: CASSLFVSNGYTF.

The chain has TRBV12-3 or TRBV12-4 and TRBJ1-2, with D possibly TRBD1 on 5 matching bases. The germline V and J ends were trimmed by 8 bases and 7 bases, with 14 bases remaining between them. The CDR3 has 12 residues. CDR3 amino acids: CASVLGTSGYTF. As DNA, the CDR3 is TGTGCCAGCGTATTGGGGACCTCTGGCTACACCTTC.

The chain joins TRBV14 to TRBJ1-6; D is undetermined. The CDR3 loop spans 14 amino acids. Trimming removed 4 bases from V and 8 bases from J, with 12 bases in between. Per the germline V gene, CDR1 is SGHDN and CDR2 is FVKESK. CDR3 region: CASSPLGPYSPLHF. The CDR3 nucleotides read TGTGCCAGCAGCCCCCTCGGGCCATATTCACCCCTCCACTTT.

The V gene is TRBV5-1, the J gene TRBJ1-6, with 9 bases lining up with TRBD1. Losses at the gene ends were 0 bases for V and 10 bases for J; bases not matched to a gene: 2. The CDR3 has 14 amino acids. CDR1 is SGHRS, CDR2 YFSETQ, per germline. The CDR3 loop reads CASSLGQGDSPLHF. The CDR3 DNA reads as TGCGCCAGCAGCTTGGGACAGGGGGACTCACCCCTCCACTTT.

The J gene is TRBJ2-5, the V gene TRBV5-6; D perhaps matches TRBD2 (5 bases). This CDR3 is 16 amino acids long. The germline CDR1 and CDR2 sequences are SGHDT and YYEEEE. V lost 1 base and J 7 bases, leaving 20 bases between the germline ends. DNA of the CDR3: TGTGCCAGCAGCTTGATGCCCCCTACTAGTGCCGGGACCCAGTACTTC. This sequence encodes CASSLMPPTSAGTQYF.

The genes are TRBV20-1 and TRBJ2-2; D is unclear. V gave up 3 bases and J gave up 1 base, with 9 bases separating them. The germline V gene encodes CDR1 DFQATT and CDR2 SNEGSKA (reference sequence). The CDR3 runs 14 residues. CDR3: CSASGSGNTGELFF. CDR3 DNA: TGCAGTGCTAGTGGATCGGGGAACACCGGGGAGCTGTTTTTT.

This chain connects TRBV6-5 to TRBJ1-5, with 12 bases aligning to TRBD1. This CDR3 is 15 amino acids long. The ends lost 6 bases at V and 6 bases at J; junction bases unmatched: 6. Germline V gene data show CDR1 as MNHEY and CDR2 as SVGAGI. This CDR3 is CASSRGQGASQPQHF. CDR3 nucleotide sequence: TGTGCCAGCAGCAGGGGACAGGGGGCTAGTCAGCCCCAGCATTTT.

This clone was recorded only once. The genes are TRBV4-1 and TRBJ2-1; D is perhaps TRBD1 or TRBD2 (5 bases each). Per germline, CDR1 MGHRA and CDR2 YSYEKL. V lost 0 bases to trimming and J lost 13 bases, with 7 bases between them. The CDR3 length is 11 residues. CDR3 sequence: CASSQEGPQFF. For the CDR3, the DNA is TGCGCCAGCAGCCAAGAGGGACCACAGTTCTTC.

The gene calls are TRBV10-3 and TRBJ2-3, with 8 bases lining up with TRBD1. CDR3 length equals 13 residues. Germline assignment: CDR1 ENHRY and CDR2 SYGVKD. V trimming: 6 bases; J trimming: 8 bases; junction bases outside the gene matches: 7. The CDR3 nucleotides are TGTGCCATCAGCCACGGACAGGGAGGTACGCAGTATTTT. It translates to CAISHGQGGTQYF.

A single count supports this clone. The chain links TRBV19 to TRBJ1-3, with 7 bases matching TRBD1. The V gene's germline CDR1 is LNHDA and CDR2 SQIVND (reference sequence). Losses at the gene ends were 3 bases for V and 5 bases for J; bases not matched to a gene: 4. This CDR3 comprises 14 residues. CDR3 nucleotides: TGTGCCAGTAGTATGAACAGGGGCCGAAACACCATATATTTT. Residues: CASSMNRGRNTIYF.

The chain is built from TRBV21-1 and TRBJ2-1; the table's D gene call, TRBD2, was not cross checked with the DNA. TRBV21-1 is a known pseudogene. The CDR3 contains 14 residues. DNA of the CDR3: TGTGCCAGCAGCTGGAGGGATTCCTACAATGAGCAGTTCTTC. Amino acid sequence: CASSWRDSYNEQFF.

The chain is built from TRBV29-1 and TRBJ2-5; 7 bases are a match to TRBD1. V lost 7 bases and J lost 4; bases outside the gene matches: 9. CDR3 length: 13 residues. Germline CDR1 is SQVTM and CDR2 is ANQGSEA. The CDR3 loop reads CSGQQGTGETQYF. The DNA for the CDR3 is TGCAGCGGCCAACAGGGGACCGGAGAGACCCAGTACTTC.